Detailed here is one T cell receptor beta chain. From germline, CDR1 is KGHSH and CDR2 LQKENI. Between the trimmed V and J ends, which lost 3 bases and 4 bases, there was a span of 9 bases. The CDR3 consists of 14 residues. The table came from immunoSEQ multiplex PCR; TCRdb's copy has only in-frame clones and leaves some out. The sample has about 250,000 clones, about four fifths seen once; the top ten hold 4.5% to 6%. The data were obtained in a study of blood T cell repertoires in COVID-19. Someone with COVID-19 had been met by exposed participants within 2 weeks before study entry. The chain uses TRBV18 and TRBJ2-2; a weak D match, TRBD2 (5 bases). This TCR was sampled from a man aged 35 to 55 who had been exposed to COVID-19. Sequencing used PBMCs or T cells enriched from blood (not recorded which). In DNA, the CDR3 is TGTGCCAGCTCACCTCTGGGAGTCACCGGGGAGCTGTTTTTT. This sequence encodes CASSPLGVTGELFF.